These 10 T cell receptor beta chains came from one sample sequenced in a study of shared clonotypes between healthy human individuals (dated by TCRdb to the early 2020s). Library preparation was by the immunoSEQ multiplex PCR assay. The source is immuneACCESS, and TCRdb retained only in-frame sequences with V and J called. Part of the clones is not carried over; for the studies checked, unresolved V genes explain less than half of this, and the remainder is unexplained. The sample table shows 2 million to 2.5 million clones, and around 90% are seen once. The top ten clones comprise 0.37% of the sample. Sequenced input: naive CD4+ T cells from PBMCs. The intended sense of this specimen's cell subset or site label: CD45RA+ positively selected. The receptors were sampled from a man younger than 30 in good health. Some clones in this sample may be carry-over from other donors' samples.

CDR3 DNA: TGTGCCAGCAGTAAAGGCTGGACAGGTTCTAGCACAGATACGCAGTATTTT. It yields the protein CASSKGWTGSSTDTQYF. The V call is TRBV27, the J call TRBJ2-3, with TRBD1 identical over 7 bases. The germline CDR1 and CDR2 sequences are MNHEY and SMNVEV (reference sequence). There are 17 residues in the CDR3. Germline trimming cut 5 bases from V and 0 bases from J; bases unmatched to any gene: 11.

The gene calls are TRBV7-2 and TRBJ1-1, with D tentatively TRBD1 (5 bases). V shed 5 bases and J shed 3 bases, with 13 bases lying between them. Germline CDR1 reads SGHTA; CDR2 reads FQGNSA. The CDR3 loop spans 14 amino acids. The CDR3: CASSIQGFDTEAFF. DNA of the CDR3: TGTGCCAGCAGCATCCAGGGCTTTGACACTGAAGCTTTCTTT.

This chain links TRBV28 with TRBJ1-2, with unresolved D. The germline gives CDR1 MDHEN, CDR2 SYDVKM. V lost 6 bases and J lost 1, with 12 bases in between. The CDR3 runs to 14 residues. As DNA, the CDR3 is TGTGCCAGCAGGGGATATTGGGTTAACTATGGCTACACCTTC. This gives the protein CASRGYWVNYGYTF.

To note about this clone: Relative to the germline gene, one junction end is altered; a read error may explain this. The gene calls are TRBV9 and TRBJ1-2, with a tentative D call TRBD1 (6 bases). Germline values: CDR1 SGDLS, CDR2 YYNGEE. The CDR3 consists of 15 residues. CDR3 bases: TGTGCCAGTTTGCGTAGGGGAGACAGGCCCTCCCTTTACTTCTTC. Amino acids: CASLRRGDRPSLYFF.

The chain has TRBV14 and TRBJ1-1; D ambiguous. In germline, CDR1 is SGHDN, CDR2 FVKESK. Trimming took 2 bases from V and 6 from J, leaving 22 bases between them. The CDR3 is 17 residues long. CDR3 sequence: CASSQLGRGRRMAEAFF. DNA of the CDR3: TGTGCCAGCAGCCAATTAGGACGAGGACGGCGAATGGCTGAAGCTTTCTTT.

The CDR3 nucleotides read TGTGCCAGCAGCGTACCAGAGAATCCGGGGGCGACCGACGAGCAGTACTTC. Encoded protein: CASSVPENPGATDEQYF. This sequence joins TRBV9 and TRBJ2-7; D is tentatively TRBD1 or TRBD2 (6 bases each). This CDR3 has 17 amino acids. V lost 1 base and J lost 5, with 22 bases in between. Germline V gene lookup returns CDR1 SGDLS and CDR2 YYNGEE. Full variable domain (outside the CDR3, taken from reference TRBV9 and TRBJ2-7): DSGVTQTPKHLITATGQRVTLRCSPRSGDLSVYWYQQSLDQGLQFLIQYYNGEERAKGNILERFSAQQFPDLHSELNLSSLELGDSALYFCASSVPENPGATDEQYFGPGTRLTVT.

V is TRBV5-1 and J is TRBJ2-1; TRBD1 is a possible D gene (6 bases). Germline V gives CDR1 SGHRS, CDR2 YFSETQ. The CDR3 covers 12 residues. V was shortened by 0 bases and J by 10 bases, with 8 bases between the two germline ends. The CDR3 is CASSLAGTEQFF. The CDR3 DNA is TGCGCCAGCAGCTTGGCTGGGACAGAGCAGTTCTTC. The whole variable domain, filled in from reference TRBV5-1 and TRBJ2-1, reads KAGVTQTPRYLIKTRGQQVTLSCSPISGHRSVSWYQQTPGQGLQFLFEYFSETQRNKGNFPGRFSGRQFSNSRSEMNVSTLELGDSALYLCASSLAGTEQFFGPGTRLTVL.

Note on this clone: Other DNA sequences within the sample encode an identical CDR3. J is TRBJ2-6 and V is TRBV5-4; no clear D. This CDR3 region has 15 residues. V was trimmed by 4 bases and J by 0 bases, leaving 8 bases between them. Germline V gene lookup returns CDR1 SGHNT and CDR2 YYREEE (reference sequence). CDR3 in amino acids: CASSLGPSGANVLTF. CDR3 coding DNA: TGTGCCAGCAGCCTTGGGCCCTCTGGGGCCAACGTCCTGACTTTC.

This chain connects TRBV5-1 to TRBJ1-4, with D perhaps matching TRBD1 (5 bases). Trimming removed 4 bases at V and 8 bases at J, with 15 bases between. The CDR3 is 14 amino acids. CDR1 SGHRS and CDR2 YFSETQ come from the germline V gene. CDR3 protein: CASSDGTVGEKLFF. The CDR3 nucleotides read TGCGCCAGCAGCGACGGGACGGTAGGAGAAAAACTGTTTTTT.

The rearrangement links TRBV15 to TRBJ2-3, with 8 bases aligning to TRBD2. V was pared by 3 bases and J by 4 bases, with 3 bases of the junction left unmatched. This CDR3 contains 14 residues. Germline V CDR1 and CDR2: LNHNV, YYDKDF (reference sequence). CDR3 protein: CATSRWTSSDTQYF. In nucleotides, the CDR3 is TGTGCCACCAGCAGGTGGACTAGCTCAGATACGCAGTATTTT.